A single sample is the source of the 8 T cell receptor beta chains below, sequenced in a study of technical replicates of blood from a handful of donors. Clones were read by immunoSEQ multiplex PCR, and TCRdb kept only the in-frame ones, dropping some. Of around 13,000 clones listed, about 94% are singletons. Sequenced: PBMCs. Source of these receptors: a human donor in good health.

V usage is TRBV2 and J usage is TRBJ1-2, with D tentatively TRBD1 (5 bases). Per germline, CDR1 SNHLY and CDR2 FYNNEI. V was trimmed by 2 bases and J by 4 bases, leaving 11 bases between them. This CDR3 is built from 14 residues. The CDR3 bases are TGTGCCAGCAGTGAAATCGTTCAGGGCTATGGCTACACCTTC. Translated: CASSEIVQGYGYTF.

This clone was detected once. The chain couples TRBV2 to TRBJ2-3, with no clear D. CDR1 and CDR2 from the germline V gene are SNHLY and FYNNEI. V was pared by 4 bases and J by 2 bases, with 10 bases between. CDR3 length: 14 amino acids. This CDR3 is CASSVTKNTDTQYF. In DNA, the CDR3 is TGTGCCAGCAGTGTTACTAAAAACACAGATACGCAGTATTTT.

The chain carries TRBV27 and TRBJ1-2, with TRBD1 matching 7 bases. Germline loops: CDR1 MNHEY, CDR2 SMNVEV (reference sequence). The V and J ends lost 1 base and 7 bases, in that order; junction bases with no gene match: 3. This CDR3 comprises 13 residues. CDR3 in DNA: TGTGCCAGCAGTTTATTAGGGGGCCGTGGCTACACCTTC. Its translation is CASSLLGGRGYTF.

The chain carries TRBV18 and TRBJ1-2, with D unresolved. CDR3 length: 16 amino acids. The germline CDR1 and CDR2 sequences are KGHSH and LQKENI. The ends were cut back, 0 bases at V and 3 bases at J, with 14 bases in the middle. CDR3 sequence: CASSPPPLTEDYGYTF. CDR3 nucleotides: TGTGCCAGCTCACCACCACCCCTGACTGAGGACTATGGCTACACCTTC.

This chain joins TRBV28 and TRBJ2-7, with D possibly being TRBD1 (6 bases). V was clipped by 6 bases and J by 2 bases, with 11 bases between them. The CDR3 contains 13 residues. Germline assignment: CDR1 MDHEN and CDR2 SYDVKM. CDR3 nucleotide sequence: TGTGCCAGCAGGCGGACAGAGCCCTACGAGCAGTACTTC. This gives the protein CASRRTEPYEQYF.

The chain has TRBV28 and TRBJ2-3; 11 nucleotides align to TRBD2. Germline trimming cut 5 bases from V and 0 bases from J; bases unmatched to any gene: 4. CDR3 length equals 16 residues. Germline lookup yields CDR1 MDHEN and CDR2 SYDVKM. The DNA for the CDR3 is TGTGCCAGCAGTCTTCGGACTAGCGGGAGCACAGATACGCAGTATTTT. Its translation is CASSLRTSGSTDTQYF.

The J gene is TRBJ1-3, the V gene TRBV7-9; D gene ambiguous. The CDR3 is 14 amino acids. The germline V gene has CDR1 SEHNR and CDR2 FQNEAQ (reference sequence). Trimming took off 8 bases at V and 1 base at J, with 12 bases between the two ends. The CDR3 here is CASLHPTSGNTIYF. The CDR3 bases are TGTGCCAGCCTACACCCGACATCTGGAAACACCATATATTTT.

The chain recombines TRBV5-1 with TRBJ1-2; 7 nucleotides match TRBD1. Germline values: CDR1 SGHRS, CDR2 YFSETQ. Losses at the gene ends were 0 bases for V and 4 bases for J; bases not matched to a gene: 6. The CDR3 runs to 15 residues. The CDR3 DNA is TGCGCCAGCAGCTTGGGGGTGGGGACAGCCTATGGCTACACCTTC. Encoded protein: CASSLGVGTAYGYTF.